This T cell receptor (beta chain) was recovered during a study of shared clonotypes between healthy human individuals. Study-wide results and caveats: Sample collection involved blood only; tissue repertoires are likely different. Few donors limited the genetic and exposure-history diversity represented. Generally, naive subsets came out with larger estimated richness than memory subsets.

Assay: immunoSEQ multiplex PCR; the TCRdb copy retains only in-frame clones and omits some. The sample holds approximately 2,000,000 clones, about nine tenths seen once. About this clone: Its specificity is unknown.

This sequence originates from a young man in good health. Some clones in this sample may be carry-over from other donors' samples. The sequenced sample consisted of naive CD4+ T cells from PBMCs. Sample subset: CD45RA+ positively selected.

This CDR3 reads CASSLVAGAGIQYF. CDR3 DNA: TGTGCCAGCAGCTTAGTTGCGGGGGCGGGCATTCAGTACTTC. The chain combines TRBV11-2 with TRBJ2-4, with D possibly being TRBD2 (7 bases). V was trimmed by 1 base and J by 9 bases, leaving 13 bases between them. Germline-derived CDR1 and CDR2 are SGHAT and FQNNGV. This CDR3 has 14 amino acids.